These 30 T cell receptor beta chains were sequenced from one sample in a study of T cell repertoires in cytomegalovirus infection. TCRdb ran MiXCR on the reads and lists one entry per CDR3 protein. This sample has about 740,000 distinct CDR3 sequences; about 40% occur once, and the top ten carry around 2.8%. Sequencing was carried out using PBMCs. The receptor source for this set is a human donor in good health (CMV status not recorded). Some clones in this sample may be carry-over from other donors' samples.

This clonotype was observed a handful of times. The chain is built from TRBV28 and TRBJ1-4, with 9 bases aligning to TRBD1. Germline assignment: CDR1 MDHEN and CDR2 SYDVKM. The CDR3 totals 13 residues. V lost 8 bases to trimming and J lost 8 bases; unmatched junction nucleotides: 6. The CDR3 nucleotides are TGTGCCAGCCGAACAGGGGGCGAAGAAAAACTGTTTTTT. Translation: CASRTGGEEKLFF.

The chain carries TRBV5-1 and TRBJ2-3; D is possibly TRBD2 (6 bases). Looked up from germline, CDR1 is SGHRS and CDR2 is YFSETQ. Trimming took 7 bases from V and 4 from J, leaving 16 bases between them. The CDR3 spans 14 residues. CDR3 region: CASGPGVRADTQYF. The DNA of the CDR3 is TGCGCCAGCGGTCCGGGGGTTAGGGCAGATACGCAGTATTTT.

This chain links TRBV19 with TRBJ1-5, with unresolved D. V dropped 2 bases and J dropped 0 bases, with 8 bases sitting between them. The CDR3 contains 15 residues. The germline CDR1 and CDR2 sequences are LNHDA and SQIVND (reference sequence). CDR3 nucleotide sequence: TGTGCCAGTAGTATAACCGTTTATAGCAATCAGCCCCAGCATTTT. Protein product: CASSITVYSNQPQHF.

This clonotype was counted once. This chain connects TRBV19 to TRBJ2-5, with 11 bases lining up with TRBD2. This CDR3 spans 16 amino acids. CDR1 LNHDA and CDR2 SQIVND come from the germline V gene (reference sequence). The junction had 9 bases not matched to a gene; V was cut back by 4 bases and J by 5 bases. The CDR3, as DNA: TGTGCCAGTAGTACGACCGGGACTAGCGGCCGGGAGACCCAGTACTTC. It codes for CASSTTGTSGRETQYF.

As concerns this clonotype: No conserved phenylalanine or tryptophan is present at the end of the CDR3, so a read error is the likely explanation. This chain links TRBV7-6 with TRBJ2-3, with a weak D call TRBD2 (6 bases). CDR1 and CDR2 from the germline V gene are SGHVS and FNYEAQ. The CDR3 loop spans 14 amino acids. V was trimmed by 2 bases and J by 5 bases, leaving 11 bases between them. The DNA for the CDR3 is TGTGCCAGCAGCTTATCGGGCGGGGAAGATACGCAGTATTTG. Amino acids: CASSLSGGEDTQYL.

V usage is TRBV7-9 and J usage is TRBJ2-5, with a weak D call TRBD1 (6 bases). Germline V lookup: CDR1 SEHNR, CDR2 FQNEAQ (reference sequence). CDR3 length equals 13 residues. V lost 5 bases, J lost 5 bases, and 12 bases lay in between. The CDR3 DNA follows: TGTGCCAGCAGCACTACAAGGGGGGAGACCCAGTACTTC. Translation: CASSTTRGETQYF.

J is TRBJ1-5 and V is TRBV2; TRBD1 matches at 7 bases. CDR1 and CDR2 (germline): SNHLY, FYNNEI. The J segment lost 7 bases and the V segment lost 8 bases, leaving 11 bases of the junction unmatched. The CDR3 covers 14 residues. CDR3 nucleotides: TGTGCCAGCTACGAGGGGGCGCCGGGACAGCCCCAGCATTTT. Protein: CASYEGAPGQPQHF.

The CDR3 reads CASSLAEGGLGSPLHF. Here the CDR3 DNA reads TGTGCCAGCAGTTTAGCCGAGGGGGGTTTAGGAAGTCCCCTCCACTTT. V and J are TRBV12-3 or TRBV12-4 and TRBJ1-6; TRBD1 is a possible D gene (6 bases). The germline V and J ends were trimmed by 0 bases and 13 bases, with 19 bases remaining between them. There are 16 residues in the CDR3.

This clonotype was recorded many times. V gene TRBV14 combines with J gene TRBJ2-5; 8 bases map to TRBD2. Per germline, CDR1 SGHDN and CDR2 FVKESK. With V trimmed by 3 bases and J by 1 base, 13 bases remained unmatched. The CDR3 has 18 amino acids. CDR3: CASSHRTSWEGFQETQYF. As DNA, the CDR3 is TGTGCCAGCAGCCACCGGACTAGCTGGGAAGGGTTCCAAGAGACCCAGTACTTC.

Concerning this clonotype itself: The conserved closing phenylalanine or tryptophan is absent in this CDR3, likely reflecting a read error. The chain uses TRBV7-2 and TRBJ2-5; no firm D call. This CDR3 is 15 amino acids long. The germline CDR1 and CDR2 sequences are SGHTA and FQGNSA. The CDR3 coding sequence is TGTGCCAGCAGCTTAGGGAGCCTGGAGCAAGAGGCCCAGTACTGC. Translated, it gives CASSLGSLEQEAQYC.

Only one count was recorded for this clonotype. This chain joins TRBV6-6 and TRBJ2-1; D is unclear. V dropped 5 bases and J dropped 10 bases, with 9 bases sitting between them. The CDR3 extends over 11 amino acids. The germline V gene has CDR1 MNHNY and CDR2 SVGAGI (reference sequence). The CDR3 DNA reads as TGTGCCAGCAGTCACACCGGGGAGCAGTTCTTC. It is translated as CASSHTGEQFF.

The V and J genes are TRBV5-1 and TRBJ2-5; D perhaps matches TRBD2 (5 bases). V was clipped by 5 bases and J by 5 bases, with 16 bases between them. Germline V CDR1 and CDR2: SGHRS, YFSETQ. The length of the CDR3 is 14 residues. CDR3 protein: CASSYSGPEETQYF. Here the CDR3 DNA reads TGCGCCAGCAGTTACAGCGGCCCCGAGGAGACCCAGTACTTC.

There are a few counts of this clonotype. The V gene is TRBV27, the J gene TRBJ1-1; D not resolved. The V end lost 6 bases, the J end lost 3 bases, and 14 bases lay between the germline ends. Germline V gives CDR1 MNHEY, CDR2 SMNVEV (reference sequence). The CDR3 consists of 14 residues. CDR3 residues: CASSPPTAYTEAFF. The CDR3 DNA reads as TGTGCCAGCAGCCCTCCAACCGCCTACACTGAAGCTTTCTTT.

The chain uses TRBV27 and TRBJ1-5, with a possible D match to TRBD1 (5 bases). The CDR3 covers 13 residues. Trimming removed 5 bases at V and 6 bases at J, with 11 bases between. Germline assignment: CDR1 MNHEY and CDR2 SMNVEV (reference sequence). The DNA of the CDR3 is TGTGCCAGCAGTGACCAGGGTCTTCAGCCCCAGCATTTT. This gives the protein CASSDQGLQPQHF.

The sample holds a few counts of this clonotype. J is TRBJ2-1 and V is TRBV28, with D perhaps assigned TRBD1 or TRBD2 (6 bases each). The germline V gene encodes CDR1 MDHEN and CDR2 SYDVKM. The CDR3 covers 15 residues. Deletions cut 5 bases from V and 7 bases from J, with 18 bases between. For the CDR3, the DNA is TGTGCCAGCAGTCCTCAGGGACTGGGGGCGAATGAGCAGTTCTTC. This gives the protein CASSPQGLGANEQFF.

This clonotype was seen only a few times. The J gene is TRBJ2-5, the V gene TRBV7-9; D possibly uses TRBD1 or TRBD2 (6 bases each). Per the germline V gene, CDR1 is SEHNR and CDR2 is FQNEAQ (reference sequence). This CDR3 has 16 residues. Trimming removed 5 bases from V and 2 bases from J, with 18 bases in between. CDR3 sequence: CASSNRGQVPQETQYF. In DNA, the CDR3 is TGTGCCAGCAGCAACCGGGGGCAGGTCCCACAAGAGACCCAGTACTTC.

This clonotype was counted between two and nine times. This chain uses TRBV19 with TRBJ2-1; TRBD2 matches 13 bases. This CDR3 has 13 residues. V lost 7 bases, J lost 8 bases, and 2 bases stayed unmatched. The germline gives CDR1 LNHDA, CDR2 SQIVND (reference sequence). CDR3 loop: CASKTSGRYEQFF. The DNA for the CDR3 is TGTGCCAGTAAGACTAGCGGGAGGTATGAGCAGTTCTTC.

This clonotype was seen a handful of times. The rearrangement links TRBV5-4 to TRBJ2-1, with 9 nucleotides matching TRBD2. Unmatched junction bases numbered 2, after V lost 0 bases and J lost 4 bases. The germline V gene encodes CDR1 SGHNT and CDR2 YYREEE (reference sequence). The CDR3 consists of 15 residues. The CDR3 reads CASSLETSGYNEQFF. The CDR3 bases are TGTGCCAGCAGCTTGGAGACTAGCGGTTACAATGAGCAGTTCTTC.

The rearrangement links TRBV29-1 to TRBJ2-5; 9 bases agree with TRBD1. The CDR3 length is 15 residues. The germline V gene encodes CDR1 SQVTM and CDR2 ANQGSEA. V gave up 6 bases and J gave up 6 bases; unmatched junction bases: 14. For the CDR3, the DNA is TGCAGCGTCCCCGGGTGGGACAGGGAAGGAAAGACCCAGTACTTC. Translation: CSVPGWDREGKTQYF.

The chain employs TRBV30 and TRBJ2-3; 9 positions agree with TRBD2. CDR3 length: 16 residues. Germline V gene lookup returns CDR1 GTSNPN and CDR2 SVGIG (reference sequence). Trimming removed 0 bases from V and 5 bases from J; junction bases left unmatched: 9. The CDR3 loop reads CAWSVREISGGDTQYF. CDR3 nucleotides: TGTGCCTGGAGTGTAAGAGAGATTAGCGGGGGAGATACGCAGTATTTT.

With respect to this clonotype: With a much larger clone just one base away, this may be a read error. The CDR3 carries no conserved terminal phenylalanine or tryptophan, so it likely arises from a read error. The V and J genes are TRBV12-3 or TRBV12-4 and TRBJ2-1, with D perhaps matching TRBD1 or TRBD2 (5 bases each). The CDR3 has 15 amino acids. V dropped 7 bases and J dropped 6 bases, with 19 bases sitting between them. CDR3 sequence (DNA): TGTGCCAGCACCTCCCCGGGACGTACCCTCAATGAGCAGTTCTTA. Its protein is CASTSPGRTLNEQFL.

In its sample, this clonotype was seen many times. The rearrangement uses TRBV7-8 and TRBJ2-7; D is possibly TRBD2 (7 bases). The V end lost 5 bases, the J end lost 1 base, and 15 bases lay between the germline ends. The CDR3 is 15 amino acids. CDR1 SGHVS and CDR2 FQNEAQ come from the germline V gene. CDR3 in DNA: TGTGCCAGCAGCCCCGGGCGGGGGCCGTCCTACGAGCAGTACTTC. Its protein product is CASSPGRGPSYEQYF.

This clonotype was counted many times. The chain couples TRBV7-2 to TRBJ2-7; 7 nucleotides line up with TRBD1. V shed 1 base and J 4 bases; nucleotides not matched to a gene: 4. This CDR3 has 14 amino acids. Germline V gene sequence: CDR1 SGHTA, CDR2 FQGNSA. The CDR3 sequence: CASSLEGGPYEQYF. Here the CDR3 DNA reads TGTGCCAGCAGCTTAGAAGGGGGCCCATACGAGCAGTACTTC.

This clonotype was counted a few times. This chain joins TRBV28 and TRBJ2-7, with D tentatively TRBD1 or TRBD2 (5 bases each). This CDR3 region has 15 residues. Germline V CDR1 and CDR2: MDHEN, SYDVKM. V was pared by 4 bases and J by 0 bases, with 13 bases between. The CDR3 sequence is CASSSPGTISYEQYF. The CDR3 DNA is TGTGCCAGCAGTTCTCCTGGGACCATCTCCTACGAGCAGTACTTC.

V is TRBV6-6 and J is TRBJ2-1; no firm D call. This CDR3 is built from 13 residues. Trimming removed 6 bases at V and 6 bases at J, with 12 bases between. Germline lookup yields CDR1 MNHNY and CDR2 SVGAGI (reference sequence). The CDR3 loop reads CASRTYTGNEQFF. CDR3 coding DNA: TGTGCCAGCAGGACGTACACGGGCAATGAGCAGTTCTTC.

CDR3 in amino acids: CASSYRGSSGNTIYF. CDR3 DNA: TGTGCCAGCAGCTACAGGGGGAGCTCTGGAAACACCATATATTTT. This chain connects TRBV6-1 to TRBJ1-3; 8 bases align to TRBD1. Germline V gene lookup returns CDR1 MNHNS and CDR2 SASEGT. This CDR3 is 15 amino acids long. With V trimmed by 6 bases and J by 0 bases, 4 bases remained unmatched.

This clonotype showed up many times. The rearrangement uses TRBV11-2 and TRBJ1-2, with D uncertain. The germline CDR1 and CDR2 sequences are SGHAT and FQNNGV. The CDR3 totals 13 residues. V dropped 4 bases and J dropped 2 bases, with 8 bases sitting between them. The CDR3 region is CASSSTPNYGYTF. The DNA for the CDR3 is TGTGCCAGCAGCTCCACTCCAAACTATGGCTACACCTTC.

The chain joins TRBV19 to TRBJ1-5; tentative D call: TRBD1 (6 bases). This CDR3 is built from 17 residues. The germline V gene has CDR1 LNHDA and CDR2 SQIVND (reference sequence). V dropped 4 bases and J dropped 0 bases, with 16 bases sitting between them. The CDR3 is CASSNLHGTHSNQPQHF. The DNA for the CDR3 is TGTGCCAGTAGTAACCTTCACGGGACACATAGCAATCAGCCCCAGCATTTT.

This clonotype was detected ten times or more. The V gene is TRBV7-2, the J gene TRBJ1-1, with a weak D call TRBD1 (6 bases). The CDR3 runs 15 residues. CDR1 and CDR2 from the germline V gene are SGHTA and FQGNSA. V dropped 5 bases and J dropped 4 bases, with 17 bases sitting between them. The CDR3 DNA follows: TGTGCCAGCAGCCTTAGGGGGTCGATGTTCACTGAAGCTTTCTTT. Residues: CASSLRGSMFTEAFF.

This clonotype has a handful of counts. This chain joins TRBV9 and TRBJ1-2; TRBD1 matches at 8 bases. The CDR3 has 17 residues. With V trimmed by 0 bases and J by 0 bases, 7 bases remained unmatched. The germline V gene encodes CDR1 SGDLS and CDR2 YYNGEE. Here the CDR3 DNA reads TGTGCCAGCAGCGTAGATACAGGGGGATATGCTAACTATGGCTACACCTTC. Its protein product is CASSVDTGGYANYGYTF.